Presented here are 10 T cell receptor beta chains from one specimen sequenced in a study of blood T cell repertoires in COVID-19 (dated by TCRdb to 2018 to 2021). Library preparation employed the immunoSEQ multiplex PCR assay. TCRdb stores this immuneACCESS table with in-frame sequences only. Part of the clones is absent; in the studies checked, under half of the shortfall reflects unresolved V genes, and no reason is known for the rest. Within this sample are about 140,000 clones, with around 82% of them counted one time only. 4.5% to 6% of the sample goes to the ten largest clones. Material for sequencing was PBMCs or T cells enriched from blood (not recorded which). The receptors shown here come from a man in his forties with acute COVID-19.

The CDR3 DNA follows: TGTGCCAGCAGTTACCCACACGGGTTTCAGCAGTACTTC. Translating it yields CASSYPHGFQQYF. This chain connects TRBV6-2 or TRBV6-3 to TRBJ2-7; D gene unclear. V lost 2 bases, J lost 8 bases, and 13 bases lay in between. This CDR3 is 13 amino acids long. Germline CDR1 is MNHEY and CDR2 is SVGEGT.

The V gene is TRBV19, the J gene TRBJ2-1, with D possibly being TRBD1 (6 bases). The length of the CDR3 is 16 residues. The germline gives CDR1 LNHDA, CDR2 SQIVND (reference sequence). V was pared by 1 base and J by 4 bases, with 14 bases between. In DNA form, the CDR3 reads TGTGCCAGTAGTATAGTAACAGGGTCTGGGTACAATGAGCAGTTCTTC. Translated, it gives CASSIVTGSGYNEQFF. Looking up the rest from reference TRBV19 and TRBJ2-1 gives the full variable domain: DGGITQSPKYLFRKEGQNVTLSCEQNLNHDAMYWYRQDPGQGLRLIYYSQIVNDFQKGDIAEGYSVSREKKESFPLTVTSAQKNPTAFYLCASSIVTGSGYNEQFFGPGTRLTVL.

This chain uses TRBV20-1 with TRBJ2-7, with D perhaps TRBD2 (5 bases). CDR1 is DFQATT and CDR2 is SNEGSKA in the germline V gene (reference sequence). The CDR3 runs 12 residues. V dropped 3 bases and J dropped 0 bases, with 6 bases sitting between them. CDR3 nucleotide sequence: TGCAGTGCTAGTACTAGCTCCTACGAGCAGTACTTC. This encodes CSASTSSYEQYF.

V is TRBV4-2 and J is TRBJ2-1; 7 nucleotides align to TRBD2. The CDR3 loop spans 16 amino acids. CDR1 LGHNA and CDR2 YNFKEQ come from the germline V gene. V shed 4 bases and J 10 bases; nucleotides not matched to a gene: 16. CDR3 sequence: CASSPAGGFGREEQFF. CDR3 nucleotides: TGTGCCAGCAGCCCCGCCGGGGGATTTGGGAGGGAAGAGCAGTTCTTC.

This clone has a single count. One end of the junction is discordant with germline, which a read error may explain. The chain couples TRBV29-1 to TRBJ1-2; 7 bases align to TRBD1. The CDR3 totals 15 residues. Germline V gene sequence: CDR1 SQVTM, CDR2 ANQGSEA. The CDR3 DNA reads TGCAGCGTTCAAGACCACCGGGACAGCCACTCCGGCTACACCTTC. It codes for CSVQDHRDSHSGYTF.

The chain employs TRBV6-5 and TRBJ2-3; D uncertain. Germline V CDR1 and CDR2: MNHEY, SVGAGI. V was shortened by 6 bases and J by 5 bases, with 12 bases between the two germline ends. The CDR3 extends over 13 amino acids. CDR3 residues: CASSPEVRDTQYF. In DNA form, the CDR3 reads TGTGCCAGCAGCCCAGAGGTTCGAGATACGCAGTATTTT.

The chain has TRBV5-6 and TRBJ2-3; TRBD2 matches 7 bases. CDR1 and CDR2 from the germline V gene are SGHDT and YYEEEE. V trimming: 1 base; J trimming: 5 bases; junction bases outside the gene matches: 7. There are 15 residues in the CDR3. The CDR3 is CASSLNRGEVDTQYF. CDR3 nucleotide sequence: TGTGCCAGCAGCTTGAACCGGGGGGAGGTAGATACGCAGTATTTT.

V and J are TRBV6-5 and TRBJ1-1, with D perhaps matching TRBD1 (5 bases). The CDR3 covers 13 residues. The ends were cut back, 6 bases at V and 7 bases at J, with 15 bases in the middle. CDR1 MNHEY and CDR2 SVGAGI come from the germline V gene. The DNA for the CDR3 is TGTGCCAGCAGCAGGACAACTATTAGTGAAGCTTTCTTT. As protein: CASSRTTISEAFF.

The chain links TRBV29-1 to TRBJ2-5; 9 bases match TRBD2. This CDR3 is built from 14 residues. Germline V lookup: CDR1 SQVTM, CDR2 ANQGSEA. Germline trimming cut 5 bases from V and 5 bases from J; bases unmatched to any gene: 9. The CDR3 spells CSVFDGGGGETQYF. The CDR3 nucleotides read TGCAGCGTTTTTGATGGCGGGGGGGGTGAGACCCAGTACTTC.

In this sample, this clone turned up once. The chain joins TRBV2 to TRBJ1-1; D ambiguous. Germline CDR1 SNHLY, CDR2 FYNNEI. CDR3 length: 12 residues. V lost 8 bases and J lost 1, with 8 bases in between. The CDR3 DNA is TGTGCCAGCGGCACCTCGAACACTGAAGCTTTCTTT. Its translation is CASGTSNTEAFF.